This TCR beta chain is from a study of pediatric ulcerative colitis. The study, taken as a whole, reports: No controls had the two rectal clonotypes shared by ulcerative colitis patients. Blood-derived T cells may be present in rectal pinch biopsies. Blood-rectal clonal overlap within each person was significantly higher in ulcerative colitis patients than controls.

A remark on this clone: Its target is not known.

One to two pinch biopsies were taken from the rectum during colonoscopy. Before the diagnostic colonoscopy, ulcerative colitis patients were free of immunosuppressive medication. V gave up 5 bases and J gave up 1 base, with 9 bases separating them. Germline lookup yields CDR1 SEHNR and CDR2 FQNEAQ (reference sequence). The CDR3 sequence is 14 residues long. The repertoire was sequenced with immunoSEQ multiplex PCR; TCRdb's copy has only in-frame clones and lacks some. The sample lists tens of thousands of clones; about four fifths were seen once. The rearrangement links TRBV7-9 to TRBJ1-3; no clear D. The clonotype originates from a girl aged 10-17 years with moderate ulcerative colitis. The sample was gut tissue. The chain's CDR3 is CASSRVFSGNTIYF. In DNA form, the CDR3 reads TGTGCCAGCAGCCGAGTATTTTCTGGAAACACCATATATTTT.